One and the same sample provided the 23 T cell receptor beta chains below, sequenced in a study of T cell responses to AZD1222 COVID-19 vaccine. The protocol was immunoSEQ multiplex PCR, while the TCRdb copy is restricted to in-frame clones and leaves out a portion. The table lists fewer than 130,000 clones, approximately 90% of them singletons. The input for sequencing was peripheral blood, taken on day 0 of AZD1222 vaccination. These receptor sequences come from an adult in good health.

V and J are TRBV7-6 and TRBJ2-1; possibly TRBD1 or TRBD2 for D (5 bases each). Trimming left V 2 bases short and J 5 bases short, with 16 bases between. This CDR3 has 16 residues. Germline CDR1 and CDR2: SGHVS and FNYEAQ. As DNA, the CDR3 is TGTGCCAGCAGCTTACGGGGCGGAGGTAGAAACAATGAGCAGTTCTTC. Encoded protein: CASSLRGGGRNNEQFF.

This chain connects TRBV5-1 to TRBJ1-2; TRBD1 matches at 7 bases. The V segment lost 4 bases and the J segment 8 bases; nucleotides outside the gene matches: 11. The germline V gene encodes CDR1 SGHRS and CDR2 YFSETQ. The CDR3 totals 14 residues. The CDR3 region has the DNA TGCGCCAGCAGCCCGACGAACAGGGGTGGAGGCTACACCTTC. This encodes CASSPTNRGGGYTF.

The V gene is TRBV3-1 (or the pseudogene TRBV3-2), the J gene TRBJ1-3; D gene unclear. Germline values: CDR1 LGHDT, CDR2 YNNKEL (reference sequence). V was clipped by 0 bases and J by 4 bases, with 10 bases between them. This CDR3 spans 15 amino acids. The CDR3 nucleotides are TGTGCCAGCAGCCAAGATGGACGGATCGGAAACACCATATATTTT. As protein: CASSQDGRIGNTIYF.

This chain joins TRBV19 and TRBJ2-3; TRBD2 agrees at 11 bases. V was pared by 6 bases and J by 1 base, with 15 bases of the junction left unmatched. CDR1 and CDR2 (germline): LNHDA, SQIVND (reference sequence). The CDR3 contains 19 residues. The CDR3 spells CASSLQGLAGGPGTDTQYF. The DNA for the CDR3 is TGTGCCAGTAGCCTACAGGGGTTAGCGGGGGGGCCAGGCACAGATACGCAGTATTTT.

The chain couples TRBV9 to TRBJ1-2; 8 bases map to TRBD1. CDR1 and CDR2 from the germline V gene are SGDLS and YYNGEE. The CDR3 consists of 12 residues. The trim removed 5 bases at V and 7 bases at J, leaving 4 bases unmatched. The CDR3 nucleotides read TGTGCCAGCAGAGTTACAGGGGGTGGCTACACCTTC. Protein sequence: CASRVTGGGYTF.

This clone has more than one count but fewer than ten. The V and J genes are TRBV6-6 and TRBJ2-5, with TRBD2 matching over 7 bases. The CDR3 totals 16 residues. J gave up 2 bases and V 5 bases, and 11 bases lay outside the gene matches. Germline loops: CDR1 MNHNY, CDR2 SVGAGI (reference sequence). CDR3 nucleotides: TGTGCCAGCAGTCCCCGTCTTAGCGGGTTACAAGAGACCCAGTACTTC. Amino acids: CASSPRLSGLQETQYF.

This chain joins TRBV2 and TRBJ1-5; no clear D. CDR1 SNHLY and CDR2 FYNNEI come from the germline V gene. Trimming took 3 bases from V and 8 from J, leaving 11 bases between them. There are 13 residues in the CDR3. The CDR3 region is CASSDRWLEPQHF. CDR3 coding DNA: TGTGCCAGCAGTGACAGGTGGTTAGAGCCCCAGCATTTT.

The chain employs TRBV19 and TRBJ2-2; possibly TRBD1 or TRBD2 for D (5 bases each). Germline V CDR1 and CDR2: LNHDA, SQIVND (reference sequence). Trimming cost V 3 bases and J 3 bases, with 11 bases left between them. This CDR3 comprises 15 residues. The CDR3 here is CASSIRGADTGELFF. The DNA of the CDR3 is TGTGCCAGTAGTATTCGAGGGGCGGACACCGGGGAGCTGTTTTTT.

This chain uses TRBV7-2 with TRBJ1-1; D unresolved. V was clipped by 4 bases and J by 1 base, with 7 bases between them. The CDR3 covers 13 residues. Per germline, CDR1 SGHTA and CDR2 FQGNSA. The CDR3 nucleotides are TGTGCCAGCAGCTCCCACAGGAACACTGAAGCTTTCTTT. Translated: CASSSHRNTEAFF.

The table lists this clone with a few counts. In DNA form, the CDR3 reads TGTGCCTGGAGTGTCCTACCTGGTGGCGGGGGCTACACCTTC. Translation: CAWSVLPGGGGYTF. This rearrangement joins TRBV30 to TRBJ1-2, with D unresolved. The CDR3 contains 14 residues. Germline V gene sequence: CDR1 GTSNPN, CDR2 SVGIG (reference sequence). V was clipped by 0 bases and J by 8 bases, with 16 bases between them.

This sequence joins TRBV19 and TRBJ2-3; D gene unclear. The CDR3 sequence is 14 residues long. V was trimmed by 4 bases and J by 0 bases, leaving 8 bases between them. Germline loops: CDR1 LNHDA, CDR2 SQIVND (reference sequence). CDR3 coding DNA: TGTGCCAGTAGTAAGGCGACTAGCACAGATACGCAGTATTTT. Residues: CASSKATSTDTQYF.

This clone showed up just a few times. The chain has TRBV4-2 and TRBJ1-2; TRBD1 is a possible D gene (6 bases). Trimming shortened V by 3 bases and J by 8 bases, and 10 bases separated the two germline ends. The germline CDR1 and CDR2 sequences are LGHNA and YNFKEQ. This CDR3 spans 12 amino acids. The CDR3 DNA reads TGTGCCAGCAGCCAGTCAGGGGAGGGCTACACCTTC. Its protein is CASSQSGEGYTF.

This clone is a singleton in its sample. This sequence joins TRBV30 and TRBJ1-5, with TRBD1 matching over 8 bases. V lost 3 bases, J lost 5 bases, and 3 bases stayed unmatched. In germline, CDR1 is GTSNPN, CDR2 SVGIG (reference sequence). The length of the CDR3 is 13 residues. The CDR3 bases are TGTGCCTGGAGCGACAGGGGTGATCAGCCCCAGCATTTT. Translation gives CAWSDRGDQPQHF.

This clone has more than one count but fewer than ten. Different DNA sequences within this sample yield the same CDR3. This chain joins TRBV5-1 and TRBJ1-4; D call uncertain. The CDR3 spans 15 residues. Germline loops: CDR1 SGHRS, CDR2 YFSETQ. Trimming left V 2 bases short and J 6 bases short, with 14 bases between. The CDR3 here is CASSLGGRGDEKLFF. DNA of the CDR3: TGCGCCAGCAGCTTAGGCGGTAGAGGCGATGAAAAACTGTTTTTT.

This chain uses TRBV9 with TRBJ1-5; 7 bases map to TRBD1. The CDR3 has 15 residues. CDR1 and CDR2 (germline): SGDLS, YYNGEE. V shed 3 bases, J shed 8 bases, and the junction held 11 bases outside the gene matches. The CDR3 nucleotides are TGTGCCAGCAGCGCCTTAACAGGGGCGGGGGAGCCCCAGCATTTT. The encoded protein is CASSALTGAGEPQHF.

The chain couples TRBV2 to TRBJ1-5, with 8 bases identical to TRBD1. J was trimmed by 4 bases and V by 3 bases; bases with no gene match: 2. The CDR3 sequence is 14 residues long. Germline lookup yields CDR1 SNHLY and CDR2 FYNNEI. The CDR3 nucleotides read TGTGCCAGCAGTGAGTACAGGGGGAATCAGCCCCAGCATTTT. It encodes CASSEYRGNQPQHF.

CDR3 coding DNA: TGCGCCAGCCGATTGGGACCAACTAATGAAAAACTGTTTTTT. Encoded protein: CASRLGPTNEKLFF. This chain uses TRBV5-1 with TRBJ1-4; D possibly corresponds to TRBD1 (5 bases). V dropped 7 bases and J dropped 0 bases, with 10 bases sitting between them. The CDR3 has 14 amino acids. Per the germline V gene, CDR1 is SGHRS and CDR2 is YFSETQ.

This clone has a handful of counts. The rearrangement uses TRBV5-6 and TRBJ1-5; D might be TRBD1 (6 bases). The ends were cut back, 6 bases at V and 1 base at J, with 11 bases in the middle. This CDR3 is built from 14 residues. Germline loops: CDR1 SGHDT, CDR2 YYEEEE. Here the CDR3 DNA reads TGTGCCAGCAACATAAGGGGGAGCAATCAGCCCCAGCATTTT. As protein: CASNIRGSNQPQHF.

The rearrangement links TRBV12-3 or TRBV12-4 to TRBJ1-2; no reliable D call. The CDR3 loop spans 13 amino acids. V was pared by 3 bases and J by 8 bases, with 13 bases between. CDR3 residues: CASSFSPEDGYTF. CDR3 sequence (DNA): TGTGCCAGCAGTTTCTCCCCCGAGGACGGCTACACCTTC.

The V gene is TRBV7-3, the J gene TRBJ2-3; tentative D call: TRBD2 (6 bases). V gave up 8 bases and J gave up 2 bases, with 14 bases separating them. In germline, CDR1 is SGHTA, CDR2 FQGTGA. This CDR3 contains 14 residues. CDR3 coding DNA: TGTGCCAGCGCCCGGGACTCCTCCACAGATACGCAGTATTTT. This sequence encodes CASARDSSTDTQYF. Variable domain in full (rest from reference TRBV7-3 and TRBJ2-3): GAGVSQTPSNKVTEKGKYVELRCDPISGHTALYWYRQSLGQGPEFLIYFQGTGAADDSGLPNDRFFAVRPEGSVSTLKIQRTERGDSAVYLCASARDSSTDTQYFGPGTRLTVL.

The chain uses TRBV3-1 (or the pseudogene TRBV3-2) and TRBJ2-1; D is possibly TRBD2 (5 bases). The ends were cut back, 1 base at V and 5 bases at J, with 15 bases in the middle. The CDR3 spans 16 residues. CDR1 is LGHDT, CDR2 YNNKEL, per germline (reference sequence). The CDR3 bases are TGTGCCAGCAGCCAAGGCCCCCTTACTAGGGACAATGAGCAGTTCTTC. Protein sequence: CASSQGPLTRDNEQFF.

The CDR3 region is CASSDRLKETQYF. The CDR3 DNA follows: TGTGCCAGCAGTGATCGGTTAAAAGAGACCCAGTACTTC. V usage is TRBV6-1 and J usage is TRBJ2-5, with D unresolved. This CDR3 contains 13 residues. Germline CDR1 reads MNHNS; CDR2 reads SASEGT. The V end was cut by 3 bases, the J end by 3 bases, with 8 bases between.

This chain links TRBV19 with TRBJ1-2; D is ambiguous. CDR1 and CDR2 from the germline V gene are LNHDA and SQIVND (reference sequence). The V gene lost 3 bases and the J gene lost 4 bases, with 12 bases spanning the gap. CDR3 size: 14 residues. The CDR3 sequence: CASSMRGDSYGYTF. The CDR3 coding sequence is TGTGCCAGTAGTATGCGGGGAGATAGCTATGGCTACACCTTC.